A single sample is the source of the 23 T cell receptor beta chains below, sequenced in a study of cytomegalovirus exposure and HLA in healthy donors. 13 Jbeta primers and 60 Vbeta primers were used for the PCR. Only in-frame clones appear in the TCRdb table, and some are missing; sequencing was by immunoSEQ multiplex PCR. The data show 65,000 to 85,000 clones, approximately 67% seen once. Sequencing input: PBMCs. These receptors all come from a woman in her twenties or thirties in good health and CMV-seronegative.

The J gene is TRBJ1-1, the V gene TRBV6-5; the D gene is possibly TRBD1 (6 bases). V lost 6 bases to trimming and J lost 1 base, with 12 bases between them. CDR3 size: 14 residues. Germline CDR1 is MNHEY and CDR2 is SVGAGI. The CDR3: CASREGGENTEAFF. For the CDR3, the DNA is TGTGCCAGCAGGGAAGGGGGGGAGAACACTGAAGCTTTCTTT.

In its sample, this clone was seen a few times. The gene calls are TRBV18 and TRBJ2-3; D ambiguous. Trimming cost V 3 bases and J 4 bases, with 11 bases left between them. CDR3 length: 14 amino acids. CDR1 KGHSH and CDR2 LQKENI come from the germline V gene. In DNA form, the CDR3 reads TGTGCCAGCTCACCGGCGGATGTGCCAGATACGCAGTATTTT. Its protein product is CASSPADVPDTQYF.

CDR3 bases: TGTGCTAGTGGTTTGGGAACAGGGGACTATGGCTACACCTTC. Translating gives CASGLGTGDYGYTF. The V gene is TRBV12-5, the J gene TRBJ1-2; 7 nucleotides match TRBD1. The CDR3 is 14 residues long. The germline gives CDR1 LGHNT, CDR2 FRNRAP. After removal of 1 base from V and 3 bases from J, the junction contained 2 bases not matched to a gene.

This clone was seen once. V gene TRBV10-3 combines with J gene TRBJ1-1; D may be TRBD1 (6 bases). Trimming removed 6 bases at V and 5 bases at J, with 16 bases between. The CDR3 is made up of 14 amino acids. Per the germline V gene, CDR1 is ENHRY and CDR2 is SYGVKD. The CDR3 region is CAIRDSGRETEAFF. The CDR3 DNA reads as TGTGCCATCAGGGACAGTGGGAGGGAGACTGAAGCTTTCTTT.

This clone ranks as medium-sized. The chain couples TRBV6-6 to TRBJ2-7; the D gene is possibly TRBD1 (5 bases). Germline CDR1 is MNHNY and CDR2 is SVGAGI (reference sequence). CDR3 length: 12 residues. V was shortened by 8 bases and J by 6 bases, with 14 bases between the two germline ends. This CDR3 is CASGDEGAEQYF. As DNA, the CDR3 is TGTGCCAGCGGCGACGAAGGGGCCGAGCAGTACTTC.

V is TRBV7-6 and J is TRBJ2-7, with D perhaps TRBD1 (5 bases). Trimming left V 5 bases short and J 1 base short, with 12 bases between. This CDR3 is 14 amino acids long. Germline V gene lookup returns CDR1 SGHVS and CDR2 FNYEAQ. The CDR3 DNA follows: TGTGCCAGCAGCCCCCCGGACAATTCCTACGAGCAGTACTTC. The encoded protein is CASSPPDNSYEQYF.

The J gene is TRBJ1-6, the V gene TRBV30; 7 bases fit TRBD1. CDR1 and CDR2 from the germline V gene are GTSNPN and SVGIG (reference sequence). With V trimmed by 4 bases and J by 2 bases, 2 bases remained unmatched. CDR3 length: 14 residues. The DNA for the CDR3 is TGTGCCTGGAAGGACAGGCCCTATAATTCACCCCTCCACTTT. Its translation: CAWKDRPYNSPLHF.

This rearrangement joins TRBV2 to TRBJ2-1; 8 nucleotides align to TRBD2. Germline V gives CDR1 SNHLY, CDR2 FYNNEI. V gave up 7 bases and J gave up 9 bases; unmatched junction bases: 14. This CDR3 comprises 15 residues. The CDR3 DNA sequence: TGTGCCAGCACCATACGGGGGGGGGCGATTAGTGAGCAGTTCTTC. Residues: CASTIRGGAISEQFF.

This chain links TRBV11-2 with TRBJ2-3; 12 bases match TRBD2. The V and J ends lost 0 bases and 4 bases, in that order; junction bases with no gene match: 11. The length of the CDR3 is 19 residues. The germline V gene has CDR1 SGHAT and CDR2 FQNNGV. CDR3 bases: TGTGCCAGCAGCTTAGATCCCGGCCCTAGCGGGGGGGGAGCAGATACGCAGTATTTT. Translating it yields CASSLDPGPSGGGADTQYF.

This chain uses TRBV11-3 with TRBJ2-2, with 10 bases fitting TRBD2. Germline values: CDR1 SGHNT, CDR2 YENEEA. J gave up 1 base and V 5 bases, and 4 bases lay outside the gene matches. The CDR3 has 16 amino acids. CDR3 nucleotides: TGTGCCAGCAGCCCCCTAGCGGGGGAGAACACCGGGGAGCTGTTTTTT. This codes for CASSPLAGENTGELFF.

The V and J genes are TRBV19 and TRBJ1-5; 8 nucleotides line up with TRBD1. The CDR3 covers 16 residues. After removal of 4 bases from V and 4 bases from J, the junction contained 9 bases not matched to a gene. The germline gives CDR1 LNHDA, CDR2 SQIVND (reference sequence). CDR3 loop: CASSRPPGQGNQPQHF. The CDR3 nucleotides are TGTGCCAGTAGTAGACCCCCCGGACAGGGTAATCAGCCCCAGCATTTT.

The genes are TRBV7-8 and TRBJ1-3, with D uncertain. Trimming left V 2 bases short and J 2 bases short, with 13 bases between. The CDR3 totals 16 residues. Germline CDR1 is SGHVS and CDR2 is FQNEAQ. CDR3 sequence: CASSLSVGRTGNTIYF. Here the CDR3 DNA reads TGTGCCAGCAGCTTATCTGTGGGCAGGACTGGAAACACCATATATTTT.

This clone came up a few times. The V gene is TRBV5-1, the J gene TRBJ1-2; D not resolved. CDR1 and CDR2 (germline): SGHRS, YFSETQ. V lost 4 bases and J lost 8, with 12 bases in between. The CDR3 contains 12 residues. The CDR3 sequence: CASSLGGKGYTF. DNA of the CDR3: TGCGCCAGCAGCCTCGGAGGGAAGGGCTACACCTTC.

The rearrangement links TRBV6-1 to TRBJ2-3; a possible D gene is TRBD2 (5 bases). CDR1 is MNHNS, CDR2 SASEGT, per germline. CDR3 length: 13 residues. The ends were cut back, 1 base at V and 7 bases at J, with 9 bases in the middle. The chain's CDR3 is CASSEGRDYTQYF. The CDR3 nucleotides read TGTGCCAGCAGTGAAGGTCGGGATTATACGCAGTATTTT.

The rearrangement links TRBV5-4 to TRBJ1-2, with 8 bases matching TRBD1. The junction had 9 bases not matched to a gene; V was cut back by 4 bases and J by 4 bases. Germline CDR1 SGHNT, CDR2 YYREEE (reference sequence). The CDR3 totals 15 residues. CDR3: CASSQLTGVGYGYTF. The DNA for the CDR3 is TGTGCCAGCAGCCAATTGACAGGGGTAGGCTATGGCTACACCTTC. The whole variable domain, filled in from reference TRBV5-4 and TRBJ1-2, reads ETGVTQSPTHLIKTRGQQVTLRCSSQSGHNTVSWYQQALGQGPQFIFQYYREEENGRGNFPPRFSGLQFPNYSSELNVNALELDDSALYLCASSQLTGVGYGYTFGSGTRLTVV.

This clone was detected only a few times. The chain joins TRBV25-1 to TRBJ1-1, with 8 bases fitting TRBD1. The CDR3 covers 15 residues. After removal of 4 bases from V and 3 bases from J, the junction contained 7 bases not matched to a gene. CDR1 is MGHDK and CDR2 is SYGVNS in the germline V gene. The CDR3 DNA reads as TGTGCCAGCAGTGCCAGCCTGACAGGGGACACTGAAGCTTTCTTT. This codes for CASSASLTGDTEAFF.

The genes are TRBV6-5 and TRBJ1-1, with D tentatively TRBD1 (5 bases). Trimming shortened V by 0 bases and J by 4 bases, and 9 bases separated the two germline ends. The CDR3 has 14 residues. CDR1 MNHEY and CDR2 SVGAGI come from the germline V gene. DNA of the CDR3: TGTGCCAGCAGTTACTCAAGGGGAGGCACTGAAGCTTTCTTT. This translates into CASSYSRGGTEAFF.

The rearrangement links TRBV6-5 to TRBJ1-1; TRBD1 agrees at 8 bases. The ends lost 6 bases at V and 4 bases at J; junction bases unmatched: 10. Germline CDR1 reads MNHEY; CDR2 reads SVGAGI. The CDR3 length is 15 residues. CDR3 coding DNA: TGTGCCAGCAGGGACAGACAGGGGAGGAGCACTGAAGCTTTCTTT. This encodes CASRDRQGRSTEAFF.

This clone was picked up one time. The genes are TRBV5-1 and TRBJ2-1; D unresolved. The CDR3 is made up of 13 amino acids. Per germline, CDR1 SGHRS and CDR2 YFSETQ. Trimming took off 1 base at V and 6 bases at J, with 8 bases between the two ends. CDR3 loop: CASSLLYSNEQFF. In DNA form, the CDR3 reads TGCGCCAGCAGCTTGCTTTACAGCAATGAGCAGTTCTTC.

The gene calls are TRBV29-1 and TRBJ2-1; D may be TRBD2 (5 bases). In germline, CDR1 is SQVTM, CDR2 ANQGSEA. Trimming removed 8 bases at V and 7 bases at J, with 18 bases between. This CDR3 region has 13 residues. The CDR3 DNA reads TGCAGCCTAACGCCGTCCGGGGAGAATGAGCAGTTCTTC. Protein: CSLTPSGENEQFF.

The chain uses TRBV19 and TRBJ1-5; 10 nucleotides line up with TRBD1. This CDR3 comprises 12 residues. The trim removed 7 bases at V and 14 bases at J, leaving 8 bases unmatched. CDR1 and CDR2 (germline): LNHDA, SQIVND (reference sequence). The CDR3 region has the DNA TGTGCCAGTAATATCGACAGGGGGCTAAAGCATTTT. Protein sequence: CASNIDRGLKHF.

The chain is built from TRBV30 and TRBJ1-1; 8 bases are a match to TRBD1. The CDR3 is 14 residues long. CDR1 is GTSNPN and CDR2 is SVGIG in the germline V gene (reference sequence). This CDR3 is CAGIPRGPVTEAFF. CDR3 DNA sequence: TGTGCGGGAATACCCAGGGGGCCGGTCACTGAAGCTTTCTTT.

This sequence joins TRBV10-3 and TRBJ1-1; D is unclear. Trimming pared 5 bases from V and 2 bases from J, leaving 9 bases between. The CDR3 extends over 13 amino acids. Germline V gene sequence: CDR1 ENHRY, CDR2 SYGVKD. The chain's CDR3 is CAISPGANTEAFF. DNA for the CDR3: TGTGCCATCAGTCCCGGTGCTAACACTGAAGCTTTCTTT.